This T cell receptor beta chain was documented in a study of blood T cell repertoires in COVID-19. Sequenced by immunoSEQ multiplex PCR; TCRdb stores in-frame clones only, minus some. The sample records 150,000 to 200,000 clones, roughly four fifths being singletons. The sample taken for sequencing was PBMCs or T cells enriched from blood (not recorded which). The TCR comes from a man in his fifties who had recovered from COVID-19.

CDR3 sequence: CASSFGTGGFETQYF. Written as DNA, the CDR3 is TGTGCCAGCAGCTTCGGGACAGGGGGTTTCGAGACCCAGTACTTC. V gene TRBV6-5 combines with J gene TRBJ2-5, with 11 bases matching TRBD1. Germline V gene sequence: CDR1 MNHEY, CDR2 SVGAGI. This CDR3 has 15 residues. J lost 5 bases, V lost 6 bases, and 8 bases had no gene match.